This TCR beta chain was captured in a study of human T cells and chemical hapten exposure. Original methodology: 95,638 TCRs per sample was the median, with a range of about 20,000 to 690,600. TCRdb independently ran MiXCR on the RACE reads; one entry per CDR3 protein. What appears here as the V and J calls and clone size reflects TCRdb's work, not the paper's. The sample records 300,000 to 450,000 distinct CDR3 sequences, more than 4.5% being singletons. This clonotype was seen ten or more times. Documented time point: pre-sensitization, week 0. Treatment described: therapeutic diphenylcyclopropenone sensitization with weekly scalp DPC. Germline loops: CDR1 DFQATT, CDR2 SNEGSKA (reference sequence). The ends were cut back, 2 bases at V and 5 bases at J, with 13 bases in the middle. The CDR3 spans 13 residues.

This receptor was taken from a woman between 45 and 65 years old with alopecia areata. Some clones in this sample may be carry-over from other donors' samples. V usage is TRBV20-1 and J usage is TRBJ2-7, with D possibly TRBD1 on 6 matching bases. The source material was whole blood, sampled in connection with sensitization to the hapten diphenylcyclopropenone (DPC). The CDR3 reads CSARLNRVDEQYF. The CDR3 coding sequence is TGCAGTGCTAGACTAAACAGGGTGGACGAGCAGTACTTC.